These 23 T cell receptor beta chains were all obtained from the same sample, sequenced in a study of shared clonotypes between healthy human individuals. Repertoires were generated with immunoSEQ multiplex PCR, while TCRdb's copy carries only in-frame clones and drops some. The profile shows fewer than 400,000 clones, roughly 70% of them singletons. The sequencing input was memory CD4+ T cells sorted from blood. Subset specified: CD45RA-negative fraction. Receptors were obtained from a man aged 25-45 years in good health.

The chain employs TRBV5-1 and TRBJ2-1; 7 bases align to TRBD2. Per germline, CDR1 SGHRS and CDR2 YFSETQ. V was pared by 3 bases and J by 7 bases, with 13 bases of the junction left unmatched. The CDR3 length is 16 residues. The CDR3 spells CASSSMMGGKVNEQFF. The CDR3 nucleotides are TGCGCCAGCAGCTCGATGATGGGGGGGAAGGTAAATGAGCAGTTCTTC.

This sequence joins TRBV7-2 and TRBJ1-2, with 8 bases aligning to TRBD1. This CDR3 region has 15 residues. The V gene end was trimmed by 5 bases and the J gene end by 8 bases; junction bases not matched to a gene: 13. Per the germline V gene, CDR1 is SGHTA and CDR2 is FQGNSA. The CDR3 region is CASSTGGRKGGGYTF. The DNA for the CDR3 is TGTGCCAGCAGCACAGGGGGACGGAAAGGCGGGGGCTACACCTTC.

The chain employs TRBV11-3 and TRBJ2-7; D remains ambiguous. Trimming cost V 9 bases and J 6 bases, with 18 bases left between them. Germline values: CDR1 SGHNT, CDR2 YENEEA. The length of the CDR3 is 13 residues. The CDR3 nucleotides are TGTGCCAGTGGGATAGGGCCGCGAGCCGAGCAGTACTTC. Translating it yields CASGIGPRAEQYF.

The chain joins TRBV5-1 to TRBJ1-4; D remains ambiguous. CDR3 length: 14 residues. The germline CDR1 and CDR2 sequences are SGHRS and YFSETQ. Trimming pared 2 bases from V and 0 bases from J, leaving 5 bases between. This chain's CDR3 is CASSLRATNEKLFF. For the CDR3, the DNA is TGCGCCAGCAGCTTACGGGCAACTAATGAAAAACTGTTTTTT.

The chain recombines TRBV28 with TRBJ1-4, with TRBD1 as a possible D gene (5 bases). CDR1 and CDR2 from the germline V gene are MDHEN and SYDVKM. Trimming stripped 4 bases from V and 5 bases from J, with 14 bases between. This CDR3 spans 15 amino acids. Here the CDR3 reads CASSSTRGGNEKLFF. The CDR3 nucleotides are TGTGCCAGCAGTTCCACCCGGGGCGGAAATGAAAAACTGTTTTTT.

V gene TRBV15 combines with J gene TRBJ2-1; 11 nucleotides agree with TRBD1. The CDR3 is 16 residues long. J lost 6 bases, V lost 1 base, and 5 bases had no gene match. CDR1 LNHNV and CDR2 YYDKDF come from the germline V gene (reference sequence). This CDR3 reads CATSRAPGTGGNEQFF. CDR3 coding DNA: TGTGCCACCAGCAGAGCCCCCGGGACAGGGGGCAATGAGCAGTTCTTC.

This rearrangement joins TRBV28 to TRBJ2-1; a weak D match, TRBD1 (6 bases). The CDR3 length is 15 residues. V was pared by 2 bases and J by 0 bases, with 8 bases between. CDR1 is MDHEN, CDR2 SYDVKM, per germline. CDR3 residues: CASSLRGSSYNEQFF. CDR3 sequence (DNA): TGTGCCAGCAGTTTAAGGGGGAGCTCCTACAATGAGCAGTTCTTC. Full variable domain (missing parts from reference TRBV28 and TRBJ2-1): DVKVTQSSRYLVKRTGEKVFLECVQDMDHENMFWYRQDPGLGLRLIYFSYDVKMKEKGDIPEGYSVSREKKERFSLILESASTNQTSMYLCASSLRGSSYNEQFFGPGTRLTVL.

The rearrangement joins TRBV19 to TRBJ2-3, with a tentative D call TRBD1 (5 bases). Germline-derived CDR1 and CDR2 are LNHDA and SQIVND (reference sequence). CDR3 length equals 14 residues. The V and J ends lost 3 bases and 2 bases respectively, with 9 bases between them. CDR3 residues: CASSIWGATDTQYF. CDR3 coding DNA: TGTGCCAGTAGTATTTGGGGCGCCACAGATACGCAGTATTTT. The full variable domain, completed using reference TRBV19 and TRBJ2-3, is DGGITQSPKYLFRKEGQNVTLSCEQNLNHDAMYWYRQDPGQGLRLIYYSQIVNDFQKGDIAEGYSVSREKKESFPLTVTSAQKNPTAFYLCASSIWGATDTQYFGPGTRLTVL.

The rearrangement links TRBV7-9 to TRBJ2-7, with D perhaps TRBD1 or TRBD2 (5 bases each). The CDR3 contains 13 residues. V dropped 5 bases and J dropped 3 bases, with 11 bases sitting between them. CDR1 is SEHNR and CDR2 is FQNEAQ in the germline V gene (reference sequence). The CDR3 loop reads CASSTGPLYEQYF. As DNA, the CDR3 is TGTGCCAGCAGCACGGGGCCACTCTACGAGCAGTACTTC.

The chain has TRBV6-1 and TRBJ1-2; no firm D call. CDR1 is MNHNS and CDR2 is SASEGT in the germline V gene. Trimming pared 3 bases from V and 4 bases from J, leaving 9 bases between. The CDR3 has 13 residues. Here the CDR3 DNA reads TGTGCCAGCAGTGACCAGGATTTCTATGGCTACACCTTC. Translating gives CASSDQDFYGYTF.

This rearrangement joins TRBV18 to TRBJ1-5; 10 nucleotides match TRBD1. Looked up from germline, CDR1 is KGHSH and CDR2 is LQKENI. V lost 4 bases and J lost 1; bases outside the gene matches: 4. This CDR3 has 16 residues. CDR3 in DNA: TGTGCCAGCTCACTCGCGGGACAGGGGAGCAATCAGCCCCAGCATTTT. Amino acid sequence: CASSLAGQGSNQPQHF. Full variable domain (missing parts from reference TRBV18 and TRBJ1-5): NAGVMQNPRHLVRRRGQEARLRCSPMKGHSHVYWYRQLPEEGLKFMVYLQKENIIDESGMPKERFSAEFPKEGPSILRIQQVVRGDSAAYFCASSLAGQGSNQPQHFGDGTRLSIL.

The V and J genes are TRBV5-6 and TRBJ2-3, with D unresolved. V was pared by 1 base and J by 5 bases, with 8 bases between. This CDR3 contains 13 residues. CDR1 and CDR2 from the germline V gene are SGHDT and YYEEEE. The CDR3 sequence is CASSLNYRDTQYF. Written as DNA, the CDR3 is TGTGCCAGCAGCTTGAACTATCGAGATACGCAGTATTTT.

This chain uses TRBV2 with TRBJ2-7; 7 nucleotides match TRBD1. Germline loops: CDR1 SNHLY, CDR2 FYNNEI. This CDR3 has 14 amino acids. V was pared by 7 bases and J by 1 base, with 7 bases of the junction left unmatched. Here the CDR3 reads CASNLGQESYEQYF. CDR3 sequence (DNA): TGTGCCAGCAACCTCGGACAGGAATCCTACGAGCAGTACTTC. The whole variable domain, filled in from reference TRBV2 and TRBJ2-7, reads EPEVTQTPSHQVTQMGQEVILRCVPISNHLYFYWYRQILGQKVEFLVSFYNNEISEKSEIFDDQFSVERPDGSNFTLKIRSTKLEDSAMYFCASNLGQESYEQYFGPGTRLTVT.

This chain uses TRBV6-1 with TRBJ2-3, with 12 bases identical to TRBD2. This CDR3 comprises 16 residues. The ends lost 2 bases at V and 3 bases at J; junction bases unmatched: 3. Germline V lookup: CDR1 MNHNS, CDR2 SASEGT. CDR3 bases: TGTGCCAGCAGTGAACGGACTAGCGGGAAAACAGATACGCAGTATTTT. As protein: CASSERTSGKTDTQYF.

This clone came up once. This chain joins TRBV11-3 and TRBJ2-2; 12 bases agree with TRBD2. The CDR3 totals 19 residues. Germline V gene data show CDR1 as SGHNT and CDR2 as YENEEA. The J segment lost 4 bases and the V segment lost 5 bases, leaving 14 bases of the junction unmatched. CDR3 DNA: TGTGCCAGCAGCAAAGTGGGTCTAGCGGGAGGGAAAGTCACCGGGGAGCTGTTTTTT. It translates to CASSKVGLAGGKVTGELFF.

CDR3 DNA sequence: TGTGCCAGCAGTGATATGGGTGGGGAGCTGTTTTTT. It encodes CASSDMGGELFF. This chain uses TRBV25-1 with TRBJ2-2; D remains ambiguous. CDR3 length equals 12 residues. Germline loops: CDR1 MGHDK, CDR2 SYGVNS. V gave up 3 bases and J gave up 8 bases, with 7 bases separating them.

The V and J genes are TRBV30 and TRBJ1-1; 10 positions match TRBD1. CDR3 length: 18 amino acids. Germline CDR1 GTSNPN, CDR2 SVGIG (reference sequence). V shed 2 bases and J 1 base; nucleotides not matched to a gene: 13. CDR3 DNA sequence: TGTGCCTGGAGTCGATGGGGGGACAGGGGCGACAAGAACACTGAAGCTTTCTTT. Translating gives CAWSRWGDRGDKNTEAFF.

V gene TRBV5-1 combines with J gene TRBJ1-3; weak D call: TRBD1 (5 bases). CDR3 length: 14 residues. Looked up from germline, CDR1 is SGHRS and CDR2 is YFSETQ. Trimming took off 7 bases at V and 2 bases at J, with 13 bases between the two ends. CDR3 amino acids: CASALGVTGNTIYF. The CDR3 DNA reads as TGCGCCAGCGCCCTGGGGGTCACTGGAAACACCATATATTTT. The variable domain in full, completed from reference TRBV5-1 and TRBJ1-3, reads KAGVTQTPRYLIKTRGQQVTLSCSPISGHRSVSWYQQTPGQGLQFLFEYFSETQRNKGNFPGRFSGRQFSNSRSEMNVSTLELGDSALYLCASALGVTGNTIYFGEGSWLTVV.

This clone showed up just a few times. V and J are TRBV6-4 and TRBJ1-1; possible D gene TRBD1, 6 bases. Germline CDR1 MRHNA, CDR2 SNTAGT. Trimming left V 7 bases short and J 0 bases short, with 18 bases between. CDR3 size: 16 residues. The CDR3 coding sequence is TGTGCCAGCACCGTACCGGGACACAGAGTGAACACTGAAGCTTTCTTT. It codes for CASTVPGHRVNTEAFF.

The chain links TRBV5-1 to TRBJ1-1; D is undetermined. The germline V and J ends were trimmed by 0 bases and 3 bases, with 12 bases remaining between them. CDR1 is SGHRS and CDR2 is YFSETQ in the germline V gene. The length of the CDR3 is 15 residues. The CDR3 DNA is TGCGCCAGCAGCTTGGCTCCGGGATCGTACACTGAAGCTTTCTTT. Protein product: CASSLAPGSYTEAFF.

This chain joins TRBV11-2 and TRBJ2-1, with no clear D. The ends were cut back, 5 bases at V and 5 bases at J, with 16 bases in the middle. The germline gives CDR1 SGHAT, CDR2 FQNNGV. The CDR3 runs 15 residues. The CDR3 sequence: CASSPPGAIHNEQFF. The CDR3, as DNA: TGTGCCAGCAGCCCCCCCGGCGCCATACACAATGAGCAGTTCTTC.

The chain links TRBV6-1 to TRBJ2-3; the D is unclear. Between the trimmed V and J ends, which lost 6 bases and 5 bases, there was a span of 9 bases. The germline V gene encodes CDR1 MNHNS and CDR2 SASEGT. CDR3 length equals 12 residues. CDR3 sequence: CASRSPLDTQYF. The DNA of the CDR3 is TGTGCCAGCAGGAGTCCGTTAGATACGCAGTATTTT.

This sequence joins TRBV2 and TRBJ1-1, with TRBD1 as a possible D gene (5 bases). The CDR3 consists of 13 residues. Per germline, CDR1 SNHLY and CDR2 FYNNEI. The germline V and J ends were trimmed by 10 bases and 7 bases, with 19 bases remaining between them. CDR3 coding DNA: TGTGCCACTTCCGGGGCAGAGGGTGTTGAAGCTTTCTTT. Protein: CATSGAEGVEAFF.